This TCR beta chain was sequenced in a study of CXCR3-negative and CXCR3-positive naive CD8 T cells (dated by TCRdb to about 2019). For the wider study: In total, approximately 150 million TRB reads were obtained, corresponding to roughly 1.5 +/- 0.3 million reads per library. Diversity and physicochemical repertoire analyses covered about a dozen donors pooled from two independent experiments. For the TRBV-TRBJ cluster analysis, the naive subsets came from a handful of donors, while the memory cells came from 3 donors.

As concerns this clonotype: Its target antigen remains unknown.

Each CD8+ T cell subset was flow-sorted in triplicate, and 300,000 or so cells per subset were placed directly into RLT lysis buffer. Naive CD8+ T cells were defined stringently as CD45RO-CCR7+CD27+CD95- to exclude memory contaminants. Peripheral blood mononuclear cells were isolated from buffy coats using standard density gradient centrifugation. Naive CXCR3-negative and CXCR3-positive CD8+ T cells were flow-sorted using a FACSAria III. Total RNA was extracted from sorted cells with an RNeasy Mini Kit. The investigation overall reported the following: Surface CD5, linked to self-reactivity in mice, was comparable between naive subsets; TCR interaction strength was therefore also inferred from TRB CDR3 physicochemical properties. Repertoire diversity was comparably high in both naive subsets but much lower in memory CD8+ T cells. TRB CDR3s from CXCR3-positive naive cells showed higher hydrophobicity (lower Kidera factor 4), lower energy, and higher strength and volume indices than CXCR3-negative naive cells. TRBV-TRBJ usage was similar between naive CXCR3-negative and CXCR3-positive cells from the same donor, while memory cells showed distinct patterns. CXCR3 expression partially decreased after cryopreservation, so most assays used freshly isolated PBMCs.

Reads for this sample came from a NextSeq 550. The Human TCR Profiling Kit (MiLaboratory) was used to make UMI-labeled 5' RACE TRB cDNA libraries. cDNA synthesis used the entire amount of extracted RNA, and PCR amplification then used the entire amount of cDNA produced. The libraries were made side by side, with each library going through the same number of PCR cycles. Per the source publication's procedure: About 50,000 +/- 9,200 unique UMI-labeled TRB cDNA molecules per library were extracted with MIGEC and MiXCR, with at least two reads per UMI required. On average, each library contained approximately 40,000 +/- 10,000 functional in-frame TRB CDR3 nucleotide clonotypes without stop codons. After each sample was downsampled to 5000 UMI-labeled TRB molecules, VDJtools was used to calculate diversity metrics such as normalized Shannon-Wiener and Chao1. For the central five CDR3 residues, VDJtools calculated physicochemical properties weighted by clonotype size, namely interaction energy, strength, volume and Kidera factor 4. Following TCRdb reprocessing, every CDR3 protein sequence forms one entry, and DNA is not provided. TCRdb's processing, not the authors' own work, is the source of the V and J calls. The table held for this sample gives 100,000 or so distinct CDR3 sequences. The top ten clonotypes cover about 0.34% of the sample.

The sequenced sample consisted of naive CXCR3+ CD8+ T cells from blood. The cell subset or site label of this sample denotes: CD45RO-CCR7+CD27+CD95- naive CD8+ T cells expressing CXCR3 (TNR3+). The TCR was taken from a human donor in good health. Some clones in this sample may be carry-over from other donors' samples.

The CDR3: CASRGNRHRSSYEQYF. The rearranged segments are TRBV6-4 and TRBJ2-7; lacking DNA, the TRBD2 call made by TCRdb goes unchecked. The CDR3 starts with the cysteine, ends with the phenylalanine, and has 16 residues. No DNA is recorded. CDR1 MRHNA and CDR2 SNTAGT are derived from the germline V gene.